This T cell receptor (beta chain) was captured in a study of Graves' ophthalmopathy and Graves' hyperthyroidism. Study-wide points: Ophthalmopathy progression was predicted by the model at more than 55% sensitivity and approximately 72% specificity.

This CDR3 has 14 amino acids. The ends were cut back, 1 base at V and 1 base at J, with 7 bases in the middle. The germline V gene encodes CDR1 MNHNS and CDR2 SASEGT. As concerns this clonotype: The antigen remains unidentified.

The sequenced template was RNA, covering the TCR beta CDR3 region. An initial RT-PCR round employing HTBI primers preceded a second-round multiplex PCR. TCRdb reprocessed the multiplex PCR reads with MiXCR, giving one entry per CDR3 protein. The profile shows 200,000 to 250,000 distinct CDR3 sequences, 20% to 25% of them singletons. The sample comprised peripheral blood. This clonotype was obtained from a woman between 50 and 59 years old with Graves' ophthalmopathy. This chain connects TRBV6-1 to TRBJ1-1; D gene unclear. The CDR3 loop reads CASSEVAGNTEAFF. CDR3 nucleotide sequence: TGTGCCAGCAGTGAAGTTGCGGGGAACACTGAAGCTTTCTTT.